A selection of T cell receptor beta chains follows, all from one sample in a study of blood T cell repertoires in COVID-19. The method was immunoSEQ multiplex PCR; TCRdb's version includes in-frame clones alone and lacks a portion of them. Of fewer than 200,000 clones in the sample, 85% to 90% were seen once. Sequencing was done on a sample of peripheral blood. These TCRs come from a woman aged 80 or older with COVID-19, enrolled during active disease. The CDR3 runs from the conserved cysteine through the conserved F or W. Fields, in order: J gene, CDR3 length, clone size, D gene, V gene, CDR3 DNA, CDR3 protein. D genes are given only for firm matches. Some rows have no size entry. The others give once, few or many, or a class for an expanded clone.

>TRBJ1-1|15|NA|NA|TRBV25-1
TGTGCCAGCAGTGAGTCGTTTGAACGCGGCACTGAAGCTTTCTTT
CASSESFERGTEAFF
>TRBJ2-3|18|NA|NA|TRBV9
TGTGCCAGCAGCGTAGCTGTCGGGAGCGGTCCCTCATCGGATACGCAGTATTTT
CASSVAVGSGPSSDTQYF
>TRBJ1-6|14|NA|TRBD1|TRBV6-9
TGTGCCAGCCCAACCTGGGACAGTCAATCACCCCTCCACTTT
CASPTWDSQSPLHF
>TRBJ2-7|17|NA|TRBD2|TRBV18
TGTGCCAGCTCACCGTCATGGACTAGCGTTTACTCCTACGAGCAGTACTTC
CASSPSWTSVYSYEQYF
>TRBJ2-2|18|once|TRBD2|TRBV5-1
TGCGCCAGCAGCTTGTTCGGACTAGCCCAGTCCAACACCGGGGAGCTGTTTTTT
CASSLFGLAQSNTGELFF
>TRBJ1-1|15|NA|TRBD1|TRBV19
TGTGCCAGTAGCCCTGGGGGACAGTTGAACACTGAAGCTTTCTTT
CASSPGGQLNTEAFF
>TRBJ1-2|12|NA|NA|TRBV25-1
TGTGCCAGCAGTGGAGGTAGCTATGGCTACACCTTC
CASSGGSYGYTF
>TRBJ1-5|15|NA|NA|TRBV9
TGTGCCAGCAGCGTAGGACCGGGTGCGAACCAGCCCCAGCATTTT
CASSVGPGANQPQHF
>TRBJ1-6|16|NA|NA|TRBV4-3
TGCGCCAGCAGCCAGAATCCTGTGGGGGCCGGTTCACCCCTCCACTTT
CASSQNPVGAGSPLHF
>TRBJ1-5|14|NA|TRBD1|TRBV28
TGTGCCAGCAGTTTATCCCATCGGGGGGACAGGGTACATTTT
CASSLSHRGDRVHF
>TRBJ1-1|12|NA|NA|TRBV30
TGTGCCTGGACCATCGGGAACACTGAAGCTTTCTTT
CAWTIGNTEAFF
>TRBJ1-4|14|NA|TRBD1|TRBV7-8
TGTGCCAGCAGCCACAGGGGACCTAATGAAAAACTGTTTTTT
CASSHRGPNEKLFF
>TRBJ1-3|12|NA|NA|TRBV4-3
TGCGCCAGCAGCCCTAATGGAAACACCATATATTTT
CASSPNGNTIYF
>TRBJ1-1|14|NA|NA|TRBV7-2
TGTGCCAGCAGCCGGGACACGCTGAACACTGAAGCTTTCTTT
CASSRDTLNTEAFF
>TRBJ2-6|15|NA|NA|TRBV19
TGTGCCAGTAGTACCCGGGGCTCTGGGGCCAACGTCCTGACTTTC
CASSTRGSGANVLTF